This T cell receptor beta chain was documented in a study of T cells after posttransplantation cyclophosphamide. Study conclusions and caveats: Skin or GI-infiltrating T cells shared few TRB sequences with blood. Recipient CMV seropositivity and CMV reactivation strongly tracked TRB clonality. Donor CD8+ memory clones often dominated recipient blood repertoires at later times.

This clone was found once. The antigen remains undetermined. The naive gate required viable CD3+CD4+ or CD3+CD8+ cells with CCR7+CD45RA+CD45RO-CD95-CD27+CD28+ phenotype. This related bone marrow graft donor gave peripheral blood on the day of marrow donation. Repertoires were generated with immunoSEQ multiplex PCR, while TCRdb's copy carries only in-frame clones and drops some. The repertoire has tens of thousands of clones, roughly 91% of them found once; the top ten carry 0.1%. This sequence was found in a man younger than 40 in good health and a related stem cell transplant donor. The specimen was naive CD4+ T cells sorted from blood.

CDR3 nucleotide sequence: TGCGCCAGCAGCTCGAAGTCAACAGGGCACACTGAAGCTTTCTTT. It translates to CASSSKSTGHTEAFF. The genes are TRBV5-1 and TRBJ1-1; D possibly corresponds to TRBD1 (6 bases). The CDR3 spans 15 residues. Germline-derived CDR1 and CDR2 are SGHRS and YFSETQ. V lost 3 bases and J 3 bases, leaving 15 bases between the germline ends.